One TCR beta chain is described in this entry. The antigen is not known. Libraries were prepared by immunoSEQ multiplex PCR; TCRdb keeps only in-frame clonotypes and omits some of them. The sample carries approximately 110,000 clones, around 94% recorded once. This record comes from a study of cytomegalovirus exposure and HLA in healthy donors. Study conclusions and caveats: A few CMV-associated chains were confirmed in vitro to be specific for CMV antigens. TCR clusters originating in the first cohort tended to co-occur in the 120 validation repertoires, according to a later analysis.

Germline-derived CDR1 and CDR2 are MNHEY and SMNVEV (reference sequence). The CDR3 has 15 residues. Trimming cost V 6 bases and J 6 bases, with 18 bases left between them. This receptor was identified in a young woman in good health and CMV-seronegative. The sample consisted of PBMCs. The chain uses TRBV27 and TRBJ1-5; weak D call: TRBD1 (6 bases). The CDR3 bases are TGTGCCAGCAGCTCTGGGGGGGGGCCGGGTCAGCCCCAGCATTTT. Translated, it gives CASSSGGGPGQPQHF.